The T cell receptor (beta chain) described here comes from a study of OX40 agonist ivuxolimab in advanced cancers. Study observations and caveats: Expanded peripheral T cells had an undetermined antigen specificity. Partly responding patients at 0.1-3.0 mg/kg showed some of the smallest clonal expansion.

Sequencing was performed with immunoSEQ multiplex PCR; in TCRdb, only in-frame clones are kept and a portion is missing. The sample consists of about 97,000 clones, approximately 87% of them appearing once. By its share, this clone is medium-sized. What it binds is not known. Germline CDR1 is SGHVS and CDR2 is FQNEAQ. CDR3 length: 14 amino acids. The germline V and J ends were trimmed by 1 base and 4 bases, with 10 bases remaining between them. V gene TRBV7-8 combines with J gene TRBJ1-2; no firm D call. The sample here was CD4+ or CD8+ T cells sorted from blood, taken in a trial of the OX40 agonist ivuxolimab. The clonotype comes from an adult with an advanced solid tumor such as melanoma, head and neck, liver or kidney cancer. CDR3 loop: CASSLDGQGYGYTF. DNA for the CDR3: TGTGCCAGCAGCTTAGATGGGCAAGGCTATGGCTACACCTTC.